The present T cell receptor beta chain was sequenced within a study of blood T cell repertoires in COVID-19. About the study: Acute and convalescent COVID-19 samples came from the United States, Italy and Spain. The cDNA or gDNA used as material had been derived from T cells, B-cell-depleted T cells, or PBMCs.

Per the study methods: Counts of nucleated cells, estimated from reference gene primer amplification, were obtained. Repertoires were generated with immunoSEQ multiplex PCR, while TCRdb's copy carries only in-frame clones and drops some. V, J and clone size were drawn from that table, and D and trimming were deduced from the DNA. The data contain 100,000 to 150,000 clones, 88% of them singletons. Germline values: CDR1 SGHRS, CDR2 YFSETQ. There are 15 residues in the CDR3. V was shortened by 5 bases and J by 4 bases, with 16 bases between the two germline ends. This receptor was taken from a man aged 50-60 years with acute or convalescent COVID-19. This chain joins TRBV5-1 and TRBJ2-1, with D perhaps TRBD1 (6 bases). The sequencing input was peripheral blood. In DNA form, the CDR3 reads TGCGCCAGCAGTAACGGCTGGGGGCTTTACAATGAGCAGTTCTTC. Protein product: CASSNGWGLYNEQFF.